The TCR beta chain under discussion was sequenced for a study of cytomegalovirus exposure and HLA in healthy donors. Study-level information: T cells numbering around 180 million yielded some 110 million unique TCR beta sequences in an earlier analysis. Study-wide points: Later analysis indicated greater clonal expansion among HLA-associated TCR beta chains than among equally common other chains.

Regarding this clone: Its antigen is unidentified.

Use of 60 Vbeta and 13 Jbeta primers characterized the PCR. The authors' processing: There were 70 million to 95 million unique TCR beta chains by a later count, and about 11 million of them were shared. TCRdb keeps only in-frame clones here, not all; method: immunoSEQ multiplex PCR. From that table come the V and J calls and clone size; the DNA was used to work out D and trimming. The top ten clones hold 0.6% to 0.95% of a sample with fewer than 200,000 clones, around 78% of them seen once. J lost 1 base, V lost 5 bases, and 5 bases had no gene match. Germline V gives CDR1 SQVTM, CDR2 ANQGSEA. The CDR3 runs 14 residues.

The clonotype comes from a female donor in good health and CMV-seronegative. This chain joins TRBV29-1 and TRBJ2-5; 9 bases match TRBD2. The sample taken for sequencing was PBMCs. CDR3 coding DNA: TGCAGCGTTACTCCTAGCGGGGTCCAAGAGACCCAGTACTTC. Encoded protein: CSVTPSGVQETQYF.